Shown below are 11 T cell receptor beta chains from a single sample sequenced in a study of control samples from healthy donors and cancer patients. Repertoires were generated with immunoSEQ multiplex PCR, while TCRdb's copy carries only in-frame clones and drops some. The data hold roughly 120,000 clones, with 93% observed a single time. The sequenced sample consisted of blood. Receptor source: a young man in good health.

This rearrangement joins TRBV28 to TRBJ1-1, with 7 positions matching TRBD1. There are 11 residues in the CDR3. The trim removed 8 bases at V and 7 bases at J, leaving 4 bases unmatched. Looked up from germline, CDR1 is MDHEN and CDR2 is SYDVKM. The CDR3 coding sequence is TGTGCCAGCGGGGACAGCGATGAAGCTTTCTTT. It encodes CASGDSDEAFF.

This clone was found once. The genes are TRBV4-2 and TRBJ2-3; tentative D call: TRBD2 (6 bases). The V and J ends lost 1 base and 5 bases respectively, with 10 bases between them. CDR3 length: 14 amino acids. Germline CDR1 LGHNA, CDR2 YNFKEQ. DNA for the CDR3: TGTGCCAGCAGCCAAGTGGGGGGTGGAGATACGCAGTATTTT. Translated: CASSQVGGGDTQYF.

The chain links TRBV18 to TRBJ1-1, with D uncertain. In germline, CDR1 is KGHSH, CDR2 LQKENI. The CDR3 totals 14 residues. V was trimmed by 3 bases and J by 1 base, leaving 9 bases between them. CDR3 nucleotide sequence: TGTGCCAGCTCACCCCAGACCGGGAACACTGAAGCTTTCTTT. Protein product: CASSPQTGNTEAFF.

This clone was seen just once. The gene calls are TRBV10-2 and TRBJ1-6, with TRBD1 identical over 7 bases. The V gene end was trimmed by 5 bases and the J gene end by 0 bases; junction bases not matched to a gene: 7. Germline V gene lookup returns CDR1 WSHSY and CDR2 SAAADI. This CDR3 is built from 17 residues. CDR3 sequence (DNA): TGCGCCAGCAGTAGGGGGCGCGGCGGCTCCTATAATTCACCCCTCCACTTT. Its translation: CASSRGRGGSYNSPLHF.

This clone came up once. The CDR3 region is CSVLGGFSYNEQFF. The CDR3 coding sequence is TGCAGCGTTCTAGGGGGTTTCTCCTACAATGAGCAGTTCTTC. This chain links TRBV29-1 with TRBJ2-1, with D possibly being TRBD1 (6 bases). Germline CDR1 reads SQVTM; CDR2 reads ANQGSEA. Trimming left V 5 bases short and J 0 bases short, with 11 bases between. This CDR3 contains 14 residues.

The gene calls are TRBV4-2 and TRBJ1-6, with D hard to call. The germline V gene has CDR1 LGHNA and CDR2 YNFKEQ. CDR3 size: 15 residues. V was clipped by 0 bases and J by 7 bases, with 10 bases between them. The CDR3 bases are TGTGCCAGCAGCCAAGAGGCGACAAAGAATTCACCCCTCCACTTT. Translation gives CASSQEATKNSPLHF.

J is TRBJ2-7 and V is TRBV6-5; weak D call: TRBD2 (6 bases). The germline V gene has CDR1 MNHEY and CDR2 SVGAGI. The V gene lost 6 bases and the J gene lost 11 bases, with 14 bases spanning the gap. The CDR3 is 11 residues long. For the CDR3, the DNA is TGTGCCAGCAGGGAGGGCGGACTGGAGTACTTC. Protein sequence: CASREGGLEYF.

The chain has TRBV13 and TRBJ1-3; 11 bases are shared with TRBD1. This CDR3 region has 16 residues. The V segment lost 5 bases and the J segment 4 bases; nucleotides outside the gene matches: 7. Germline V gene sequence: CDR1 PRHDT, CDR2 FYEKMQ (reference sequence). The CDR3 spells CASSTRDRGSGNTIYF. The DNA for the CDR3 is TGTGCCAGCAGCACCCGGGACAGGGGGTCCGGAAACACCATATATTTT.

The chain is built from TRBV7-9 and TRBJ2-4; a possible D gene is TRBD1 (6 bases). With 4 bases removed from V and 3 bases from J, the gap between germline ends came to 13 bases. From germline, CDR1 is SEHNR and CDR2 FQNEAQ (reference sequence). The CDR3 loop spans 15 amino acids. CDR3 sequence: CASSSRDTVKNIQYF. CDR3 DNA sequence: TGTGCCAGCAGCTCCCGGGACACGGTCAAAAACATTCAGTACTTC.

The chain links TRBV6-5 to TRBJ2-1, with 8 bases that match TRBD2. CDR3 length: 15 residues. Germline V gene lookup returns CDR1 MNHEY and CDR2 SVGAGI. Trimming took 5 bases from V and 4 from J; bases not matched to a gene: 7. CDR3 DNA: TGTGCCAGCAGTAACACGGGGGGGCTTTACAATGAGCAGTTCTTC. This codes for CASSNTGGLYNEQFF.

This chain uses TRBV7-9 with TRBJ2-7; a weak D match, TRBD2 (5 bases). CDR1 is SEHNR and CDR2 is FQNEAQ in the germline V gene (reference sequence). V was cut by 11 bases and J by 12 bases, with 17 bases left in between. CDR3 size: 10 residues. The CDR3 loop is CAERGVVRYV. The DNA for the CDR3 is TGTGCCGAACGGGGAGTCGTCAGGTACGTC.